The rows below give T cell receptor beta chains drawn from one sample of a study of vaccination and CD4 T cells after COVID-19. TCRdb recomputed calls from the PCR reads with MiXCR, one row per CDR3 protein. There are some 10,000 distinct CDR3 sequences in the sample; around 60% occur only once, and about a third lies in the top ten. No cognate antigen is known for these TCRs. Source material: CD4+ T cells from blood, cultured in vitro. Receptors were obtained from a human donor who had recovered from COVID-19. Each CDR3 is given without its conserved first and last residue.

TRBJ2-3 | 11 | TRBV20-1 | SARGDYGDTQY
TRBJ2-7 | 14 | TRBV6-1 | ASSEYRQGGSYEQY
TRBJ2-4 | 15 | TRBV15 | ATSRDWVGRAKNIQY
TRBJ2-7 | 13 | TRBV7-2 | ASSLVGQGSSEQY
TRBJ2-5 | 16 | TRBV27 | ASSLRGLGLAGVETQY
TRBJ1-1 | 6 | TRBV6-1 | ASTVDF
TRBJ1-1 | 11 | TRBV6-5 | ASSYEARTEAF
TRBJ1-1 | 11 | TRBV6-1 | ASSGVPRSEAF
TRBJ2-7 | 12 | TRBV30 | AWREDRVNYEQY
TRBJ1-4 | 11 | TRBV2 | ASNRGVDEKLF
TRBJ2-2 | 14 | TRBV24-1 | ATGGRRSTNTGELF
TRBJ1-5 | 11 | TRBV19 | ASSMAGNQPQH
TRBJ2-5 | 13 | TRBV11-3 | ASSLGVGQRETQY
TRBJ1-5 | 11 | TRBV3-1 | ASSQDTYQPQH
TRBJ1-2 | 11 | TRBV28 | ASSVRDPTGYT
TRBJ1-6 | 11 | TRBV20-1 | SAADRGNSPLH
TRBJ1-1 | 15 | TRBV20-1 | SARRILGGKGNAEAF
TRBJ1-1 | 14 | TRBV20-1 | SARWGGGTMNTEAF
TRBJ1-5 | 8 | TRBV28 | ASNAQPQH
TRBJ1-5 | 13 | TRBV20-1 | SARVTRGSNQPQH
TRBJ2-5 | 14 | TRBV7-2 | ASSSSRWTNQETQY
TRBJ1-2 | 12 | TRBV29-1 | SVQERASVYGYT
TRBJ2-5 | 13 | TRBV28 | ASSPRGDPRVTQY
TRBJ1-3 | 12 | TRBV11-2 | ASSRTGVGNTIY
TRBJ2-7 | 11 | TRBV6-1 | ASSPVGPYEQY
TRBJ1-1 | 20 | TRBV6-5 | ASSYSKATGGLWNLMNTEAF
TRBJ1-5 | 13 | TRBV24-1 | ATSKGSEGNQPQH
TRBJ2-7 | 11 | TRBV20-1 | SASREGYNEQY
TRBJ2-5 | 13 | TRBV20-1 | SANPIQTRSATQY
TRBJ2-3 | 11 | TRBV20-1 | SARVGSTDTQY
TRBJ2-5 | 11 | TRBV2 | ASNRGGQETQY
TRBJ2-5 | 13 | TRBV6-1 | ASSYTSGLQETQY
TRBJ2-2 | 13 | TRBV10-1 | ASSEGGANTGELF
TRBJ2-1 | 11 | TRBV30 | AWSEGLVGEQF
TRBJ2-3 | 10 | TRBV10-3 | ATGGGSDTQY
TRBJ2-3 | 14 | TRBV24-1 | ATSDLPGASTDTQY
TRBJ2-2 | 13 | TRBV10-1 | ASSPGTGGTGELF
TRBJ2-3 | 13 | TRBV6-1 | ASTLKGRGGKTQY
TRBJ1-6 | 11 | TRBV20-1 | SAPDDYNSPLH
TRBJ1-1 | 10 | TRBV6-1 | AGRDRVAEAF
TRBJ2-7 | 13 | TRBV20-1 | SARDGTSGRASQY
TRBJ2-2 | 13 | TRBV2 | ASRKGGLGTGELF
TRBJ1-3 | 11 | TRBV28 | ASSLTGGNTIY
TRBJ2-1 | 13 | TRBV4-1 | ASSQTGVVYNEQF
TRBJ2-4 | 13 | TRBV19 | ASSGGGLGKNIQY
TRBJ1-2 | 13 | TRBV20-1 | SARGHRGEDYGYT
TRBJ1-1 | 12 | TRBV21-1 | ASSHTGRSTEAF
TRBJ2-7 | 12 | TRBV20-1 | SASTDRNSYEQY
TRBJ1-3 | 13 | TRBV7-6 | ASSSPGQATNTIY
TRBJ1-1 | 12 | TRBV20-1 | SADRTGGHTEAF
TRBJ2-5 | 10 | TRBV19 | ASSGGQETQY
TRBJ1-1 | 10 | TRBV19 | ASLPRGEGAF
TRBJ1-1 | 13 | TRBV20-1 | SARDQGGMNTEAF
TRBJ2-7 | 14 | TRBV2 | ASSESGTVTSYEQY
TRBJ1-4 | 13 | TRBV15 | ATSRERGAREKLF
TRBJ2-7 | 14 | TRBV6-4 | ASNPPLRVKFHEQY
TRBJ1-6 | 13 | TRBV6-1 | ASSGDRGSNSPLH